This TCR beta chain is from a study of shared T cell receptors in the human thymus (dated by TCRdb to the early 2020s). Background on the whole study: The study examined how the human thymus generates shared, self-reactive T-cell receptor alpha chains.

Library creation used the immunoSEQ multiplex PCR assay. The table was pulled from immuneACCESS by TCRdb, which kept in-frame rearrangements only. Such tables lose some clones; where checked, under half of the loss comes from unresolved V genes, and the rest has no known cause. This sample is represented by hundreds of thousands of clones; more than 85% of them were singletons. The ten biggest clones cover roughly 0.02% of the sample. A remark on this clone: What antigen it recognizes has not been identified. Qualities for individual bases were not recorded, and no much larger clone is one base off.

The sequencing input was thymocytes. The receptor was derived from a human donor.

The DNA reads TGTGCCAGCAACGTCATCCTGAACACTGAAGCTTTCTTT. Translation gives CASNVILNTEAFF. This receptor chain uses TRBV28 and TRBJ1-1, with no confident D gene call. Reading the germline V gene gives CDR1 MDHEN and CDR2 SYDVKM. Cut back by 7 bases and 0 bases, the V and J ends lie 9 bases apart. Its CDR3 holds 13 amino acids, cysteine through phenylalanine. CDR3 DNA only is kept here, 39 bases in frame from base 1.